This T cell receptor beta chain was profiled in a study of blood T cell repertoires in COVID-19. Study at large: Italy, Spain and the United States were the sources of the convalescent and acute COVID-19 samples. T cells, B-cell-depleted T cells, or PBMCs supplied cDNA or gDNA.

In the study's own analysis: Amplification of reference gene primers provided the estimated nucleated cell counts. TCRdb's table, derived via immunoSEQ multiplex PCR, lists solely in-frame clones and lacks some. The D gene and trimming were derived from the DNA, and the V and J assignments and clone size from that table. The repertoire holds roughly 63,000 clones, 74% seen once, with roughly 27% in the top ten. Sequences were obtained from peripheral blood. The clonotype comes from a woman older than 75 with acute or convalescent COVID-19.

This CDR3 reads CASSLLSSSYNEQFF. DNA of the CDR3: TGTGCCAGCAGCTTACTTAGTAGCTCCTACAATGAGCAGTTCTTC. This chain connects TRBV7-3 to TRBJ2-1, with D unresolved. Germline-derived CDR1 and CDR2 are SGHTA and FQGTGA. V was shortened by 2 bases and J by 0 bases, with 8 bases between the two germline ends. CDR3 length: 15 amino acids.